The sequence of this T cell receptor (beta chain) was determined in a study of human T cells and chemical hapten exposure. Unmatched junction bases numbered 13, after V lost 5 bases and J lost 4 bases. CDR3 length: 16 amino acids. Germline-derived CDR1 and CDR2 are SGHTA and FQGNSA. The time point denotes: patch test 1, 2 weeks after DPC sensitization. The sample's treatment: therapeutic diphenylcyclopropenone sensitization with weekly scalp DPC. In TCRdb, the RACE reads were re-called with MiXCR into one record per CDR3 protein. The sample comprises more than 95,000 distinct CDR3 sequences, roughly an eighth of which are singletons, and approximately 1.5% rests with the top ten.

The chain is built from TRBV7-2 and TRBJ2-7, with 8 bases aligning to TRBD2. Source: whole blood, taken in connection with sensitization to the hapten diphenylcyclopropenone (DPC). This clonotype was obtained from a woman in her forties or fifties with alopecia areata. Some clones in this sample may be carry-over from other donors' samples. As DNA, the CDR3 is TGTGCCAGCAGCCCCCGGTCGGGGGGGCCCAATTACGAGCAGTACTTC. This codes for CASSPRSGGPNYEQYF.